This T cell receptor beta chain emerged from a study of cytomegalovirus exposure and HLA in healthy donors. The CDR3 is made up of 12 amino acids. The ends were cut back, 1 base at V and 1 base at J, with 2 bases in the middle. Germline V gene data show CDR1 as MDHEN and CDR2 as SYDVKM. This PCR relied on a set of 60 Vbeta primers and 13 Jbeta primers. The repertoire was sequenced with immunoSEQ multiplex PCR; TCRdb's copy has only in-frame clones and lacks some. The table has roughly 180,000 clones, about three quarters seen once. This clonotype originated in a female donor in good health and CMV-seronegative. Sequencing was carried out using PBMCs. The V gene is TRBV28, the J gene TRBJ2-7; D remains unclear. The CDR3 loop is CASSLLSYEQYF. The DNA for the CDR3 is TGTGCCAGCAGTTTATTATCCTACGAGCAGTACTTC. Full variable domain (rest looked up from reference TRBV28 and TRBJ2-7): DVKVTQSSRYLVKRTGEKVFLECVQDMDHENMFWYRQDPGLGLRLIYFSYDVKMKEKGDIPEGYSVSREKKERFSLILESASTNQTSMYLCASSLLSYEQYFGPGTRLTVT.